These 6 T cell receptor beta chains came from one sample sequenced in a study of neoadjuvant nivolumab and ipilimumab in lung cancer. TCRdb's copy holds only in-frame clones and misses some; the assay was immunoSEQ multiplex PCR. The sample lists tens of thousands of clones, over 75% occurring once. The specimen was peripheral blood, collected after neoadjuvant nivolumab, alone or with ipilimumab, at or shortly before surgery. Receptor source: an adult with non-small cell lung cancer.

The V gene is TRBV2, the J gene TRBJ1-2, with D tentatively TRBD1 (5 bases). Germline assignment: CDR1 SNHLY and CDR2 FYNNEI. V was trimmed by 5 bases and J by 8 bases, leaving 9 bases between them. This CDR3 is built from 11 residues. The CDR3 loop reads CASSSGFGYTF. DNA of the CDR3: TGTGCCAGCAGTTCAGGGTTCGGCTACACCTTC.

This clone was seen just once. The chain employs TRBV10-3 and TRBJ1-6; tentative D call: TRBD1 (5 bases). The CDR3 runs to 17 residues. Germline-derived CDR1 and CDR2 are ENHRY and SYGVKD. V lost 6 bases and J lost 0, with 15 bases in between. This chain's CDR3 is CAISSTQGFSYNSPLHF. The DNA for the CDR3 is TGTGCCATCAGCTCCACTCAGGGATTCTCCTATAATTCACCCCTCCACTTT.

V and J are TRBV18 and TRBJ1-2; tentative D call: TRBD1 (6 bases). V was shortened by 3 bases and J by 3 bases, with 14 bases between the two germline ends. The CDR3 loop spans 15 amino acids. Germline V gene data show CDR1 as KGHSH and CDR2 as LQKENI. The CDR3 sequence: CASSPGGIKDYGYTF. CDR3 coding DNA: TGTGCCAGCTCACCGGGGGGCATAAAGGACTATGGCTACACCTTC.

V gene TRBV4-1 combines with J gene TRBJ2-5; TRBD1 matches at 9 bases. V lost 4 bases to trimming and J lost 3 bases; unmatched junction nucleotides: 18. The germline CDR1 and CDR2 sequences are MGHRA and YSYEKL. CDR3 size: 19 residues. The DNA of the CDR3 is TGCGCCAGCAGCCCAGATCAGGATATCACAGGGGGCGGCGAAGAGACCCAGTACTTC. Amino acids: CASSPDQDITGGGEETQYF.

CDR3 DNA sequence: TGTGCCAGCAGCAATGGACAGGGTGGAACGACGGAGACCCAGTACTTC. This translates into CASSNGQGGTTETQYF. The V call is TRBV7-9, the J call TRBJ2-5; 8 positions agree with TRBD1. Germline-derived CDR1 and CDR2 are SEHNR and FQNEAQ (reference sequence). J lost 5 bases, V lost 5 bases, and 13 bases had no gene match. CDR3 length: 16 amino acids.

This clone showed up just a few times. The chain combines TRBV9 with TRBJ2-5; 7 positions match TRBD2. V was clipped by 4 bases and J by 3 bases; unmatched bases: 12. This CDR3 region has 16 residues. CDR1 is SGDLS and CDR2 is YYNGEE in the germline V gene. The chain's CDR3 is CASSPGTGGVEETQYF. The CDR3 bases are TGTGCCAGCAGCCCCGGAACGGGGGGAGTAGAAGAGACCCAGTACTTC.